The rows below give T cell receptor beta chains drawn from one sample of a study of blood T cell repertoires in COVID-19. TCRdb's copy holds only in-frame clones and misses some; the assay was immunoSEQ multiplex PCR. The sample has some 370,000 clones; almost 90% are singletons. Sequencing was carried out using peripheral blood. Every receptor here comes from a man between 18 and 29 years old with active or convalescent COVID-19. The CDR3 runs from the conserved cysteine through the conserved F or W. Each record gives: J gene, clone size, D gene, V gene, CDR3 protein, CDR3 DNA. The D gene is left open where the match is weak. The listing skips clone size in some rows; elsewhere it reads once, few, many or a size class.

j_call: TRBJ2-2
clone_size: .
d_call: TRBD1
v_call: TRBV4-1
cdr3_aa: CASSRHVQGNTGELFF
cdr3_nt: TGCGCCAGCAGCCGCCACGTACAGGGGAATACCGGGGAGCTGTTTTTT

j_call: TRBJ2-7
clone_size: .
d_call: TRBD1
v_call: TRBV7-2
cdr3_aa: CASSRQPGQAYEQYF
cdr3_nt: TGTGCCAGCAGCCGCCAACCGGGACAGGCCTACGAGCAGTACTTC

j_call: TRBJ2-2
clone_size: .
d_call: .
v_call: TRBV11-1
cdr3_aa: CAGGTVNTGELFF
cdr3_nt: TGTGCCGGGGGGACAGTGAACACCGGGGAGCTGTTTTTT

j_call: TRBJ2-7
clone_size: .
d_call: .
v_call: TRBV6-2/TRBV6-3
cdr3_aa: CASSYAGSSYEQYF
cdr3_nt: TGTGCCAGCAGTTACGCAGGCAGCTCCTACGAGCAGTACTTC

j_call: TRBJ2-5
clone_size: .
d_call: .
v_call: TRBV7-9
cdr3_aa: CASSLALEETQYF
cdr3_nt: TGTGCCAGCAGCTTAGCCCTTGAAGAGACCCAGTACTTC

j_call: TRBJ1-1
clone_size: few
d_call: TRBD1
v_call: TRBV29-1
cdr3_aa: CSAGQGSNTEAFF
cdr3_nt: TGCAGCGCCGGACAGGGCTCGAACACTGAAGCTTTCTTT

j_call: TRBJ1-1
clone_size: .
d_call: .
v_call: TRBV2
cdr3_aa: CASSSGGTEAFF
cdr3_nt: TGTGCCAGCAGTAGCGGGGGCACTGAAGCTTTCTTT

j_call: TRBJ2-1
clone_size: .
d_call: .
v_call: TRBV12-5
cdr3_aa: CATGRGNEQFF
cdr3_nt: TGTGCTACCGGTCGAGGCAATGAGCAGTTCTTC

j_call: TRBJ2-7
clone_size: .
d_call: TRBD1
v_call: TRBV4-1
cdr3_aa: CASSQLTGSSYEQYF
cdr3_nt: TGCGCCAGCAGCCAATTGACAGGGAGCTCCTACGAGCAGTACTTC

j_call: TRBJ1-4
clone_size: .
d_call: .
v_call: TRBV5-1
cdr3_aa: CASSLGGQLNEKLFF
cdr3_nt: TGCGCCAGCAGCTTGGGTGGACAGCTTAATGAAAAACTGTTTTTT

j_call: TRBJ1-1
clone_size: .
d_call: .
v_call: TRBV4-1
cdr3_aa: CASSQETGLDTEAFF
cdr3_nt: TGCGCCAGCAGCCAAGAGACAGGTCTCGACACTGAAGCTTTCTTT

j_call: TRBJ2-5
clone_size: .
d_call: TRBD1
v_call: TRBV29-1
cdr3_aa: CSARTGKTETQYF
cdr3_nt: TGCAGCGCCCGGACAGGGAAAACGGAGACCCAGTACTTC

j_call: TRBJ1-2
clone_size: .
d_call: .
v_call: TRBV12-3/TRBV12-4
cdr3_aa: CATLREGQRGYTF
cdr3_nt: TGTGCCACCCTTAGGGAGGGACAACGCGGCTACACCTTC

j_call: TRBJ1-2
clone_size: .
d_call: .
v_call: TRBV1
cdr3_aa: CTSSSLRVRNSTNYGYTF
cdr3_nt: TGCACCAGCAGCTCTCTTCGAGTTCGTAACTCTACTAACTATGGCTACACCTTC

j_call: TRBJ1-1
clone_size: .
d_call: .
v_call: TRBV5-6
cdr3_aa: CASSRTVMNTEAFF
cdr3_nt: TGTGCCAGCAGCCGGACAGTCATGAACACTGAAGCTTTCTTT

j_call: TRBJ1-2
clone_size: .
d_call: .
v_call: TRBV27
cdr3_aa: CASLGVSGDPYGYTF
cdr3_nt: TGTGCCAGCTTAGGCGTGTCGGGGGACCCCTATGGCTACACCTTC

j_call: TRBJ1-5
clone_size: .
d_call: .
v_call: TRBV9
cdr3_aa: CASSVGRTPDQPQHF
cdr3_nt: TGTGCCAGCAGCGTAGGTCGGACACCAGATCAGCCCCAGCATTTT

j_call: TRBJ2-2
clone_size: .
d_call: .
v_call: TRBV4-2
cdr3_aa: CASSQAPGVTGELFF
cdr3_nt: TGTGCCAGCAGCCAAGCCCCCGGGGTTACCGGGGAGCTGTTTTTT

j_call: TRBJ2-4
clone_size: .
d_call: .
v_call: TRBV21-1
cdr3_aa: CASSTQRGLELAKNIQYF
cdr3_nt: TGTGCCAGCAGCACCCAGCGGGGCTTAGAACTAGCCAAAAACATTCAGTACTTC

j_call: TRBJ2-1
clone_size: .
d_call: TRBD1
v_call: TRBV24-1
cdr3_aa: CATSPPGTGPYNEQFF
cdr3_nt: TGTGCCACCAGTCCCCCCGGGACAGGGCCCTACAATGAGCAGTTCTTC

j_call: TRBJ2-1
clone_size: .
d_call: TRBD2
v_call: TRBV7-3
cdr3_aa: CASSKNPSGSSYNEQFF
cdr3_nt: TGTGCCAGCAGCAAGAACCCCAGCGGGAGCTCCTACAATGAGCAGTTCTTC

j_call: TRBJ1-6
clone_size: .
d_call: TRBD1
v_call: TRBV5-1
cdr3_aa: CASSLASSGTGNSPLHF
cdr3_nt: TGCGCCAGCAGCTTGGCTTCCTCGGGGACAGGTAATTCACCCCTCCACTTT

j_call: TRBJ1-2
clone_size: .
d_call: .
v_call: TRBV2
cdr3_aa: CASTGDNYGYTF
cdr3_nt: TGTGCCAGCACGGGGGATAACTATGGCTACACCTTC

j_call: TRBJ2-5
clone_size: .
d_call: TRBD2
v_call: TRBV18
cdr3_aa: CASSPRLAGVETQYF
cdr3_nt: TGTGCCAGCTCACCCCGACTAGCGGGAGTCGAGACCCAGTACTTC

j_call: TRBJ1-1
clone_size: .
d_call: TRBD1
v_call: TRBV28
cdr3_aa: CASYRGQGTEAFF
cdr3_nt: TGTGCCAGCTACAGGGGGCAGGGCACTGAAGCTTTCTTT

j_call: TRBJ1-1
clone_size: .
d_call: TRBD1
v_call: TRBV30
cdr3_aa: CAWRQGPRVFTEAFF
cdr3_nt: TGTGCCTGGCGACAGGGGCCGCGGGTGTTCACTGAAGCTTTCTTT

j_call: TRBJ1-6
clone_size: .
d_call: .
v_call: TRBV6-5
cdr3_aa: CATRRYSPLHF
cdr3_nt: TGTGCCACCCGGCGGTATTCACCCCTCCACTTT

j_call: TRBJ1-1
clone_size: .
d_call: TRBD1
v_call: TRBV7-6
cdr3_aa: CASSPGQGITEAFF
cdr3_nt: TGTGCCAGCAGCCCGGGACAGGGCATCACTGAAGCTTTCTTT

j_call: TRBJ1-1
clone_size: .
d_call: .
v_call: TRBV7-3
cdr3_aa: CASSLIGGSEAFF
cdr3_nt: TGTGCCAGCAGCTTAATTGGAGGGTCTGAAGCTTTCTTT

j_call: TRBJ1-2
clone_size: few
d_call: TRBD1
v_call: TRBV10-3
cdr3_aa: CAISERQGRDGYTF
cdr3_nt: TGTGCCATCAGTGAGAGACAGGGCCGGGATGGCTACACCTTC

j_call: TRBJ1-4
clone_size: once
d_call: TRBD1
v_call: TRBV27
cdr3_aa: CASGHPGQGPEKLFF
cdr3_nt: TGTGCCAGCGGACATCCGGGACAGGGCCCTGAAAAACTGTTTTTT

j_call: TRBJ1-1
clone_size: once
d_call: TRBD1
v_call: TRBV27
cdr3_aa: CATKPQGMVTEAFF
cdr3_nt: TGTGCCACCAAGCCACAGGGGATGGTCACTGAAGCTTTCTTT

j_call: TRBJ1-4
clone_size: .
d_call: TRBD1
v_call: TRBV28
cdr3_aa: CASSLLQGIATNEKLFF
cdr3_nt: TGTGCCAGCAGTCTCCTACAGGGGATTGCAACTAATGAAAAACTGTTTTTT

j_call: TRBJ2-1
clone_size: once
d_call: .
v_call: TRBV9
cdr3_aa: CASGSGTARDEQFF
cdr3_nt: TGTGCCAGCGGAAGCGGCACCGCACGGGATGAGCAGTTCTTC

j_call: TRBJ1-1
clone_size: .
d_call: .
v_call: TRBV7-9
cdr3_aa: CASGSKAGLRNF
cdr3_nt: TGTGCCAGCGGTTCGAAGGCGGGACTCAGGAATTTT

j_call: TRBJ2-1
clone_size: .
d_call: TRBD1
v_call: TRBV15
cdr3_aa: CATSSFRDRGLDEQFF
cdr3_nt: TGTGCCACCAGCAGTTTCCGGGACAGGGGGCTGGATGAGCAGTTCTTC

j_call: TRBJ2-7
clone_size: .
d_call: .
v_call: TRBV28
cdr3_aa: CASSPGLSPHEQYF
cdr3_nt: TGTGCCAGCAGTCCCGGACTATCCCCACACGAGCAGTACTTC

j_call: TRBJ2-1
clone_size: .
d_call: TRBD2
v_call: TRBV9
cdr3_aa: CASSATGTSGNYNEQFF
cdr3_nt: TGTGCCAGCAGCGCTACCGGGACTAGCGGGAATTACAATGAGCAGTTCTTC

j_call: TRBJ2-7
clone_size: .
d_call: .
v_call: TRBV5-6
cdr3_aa: CASTHPGQTYEQYF
cdr3_nt: TGTGCCAGCACCCACCCAGGACAAACCTACGAGCAGTACTTC

j_call: TRBJ2-7
clone_size: .
d_call: TRBD1
v_call: TRBV28
cdr3_aa: CASSLGTGTEQYF
cdr3_nt: TGTGCCAGCAGTTTAGGGACAGGTACCGAGCAGTACTTC

j_call: TRBJ1-1
clone_size: .
d_call: .
v_call: TRBV18
cdr3_aa: CASYRDAGVSTEAFF
cdr3_nt: TGTGCCAGCTACAGGGACGCGGGGGTTAGCACTGAAGCTTTCTTT

j_call: TRBJ2-1
clone_size: .
d_call: TRBD2
v_call: TRBV19
cdr3_aa: CASSIDRESSGPTYNEQFF
cdr3_nt: TGTGCCAGTAGTATAGATCGGGAGAGTAGCGGGCCTACCTACAATGAGCAGTTCTTC

j_call: TRBJ2-7
clone_size: .
d_call: .
v_call: TRBV4-3
cdr3_aa: CASSQRVGEWYEQYF
cdr3_nt: TGCGCCAGCAGCCAACGTGTGGGAGAATGGTACGAGCAGTACTTC

j_call: TRBJ2-1
clone_size: .
d_call: .
v_call: TRBV24-1
cdr3_aa: CATSARGGRSEQFF
cdr3_nt: TGTGCCACCAGTGCCCGTGGGGGGAGGAGTGAGCAGTTCTTC

j_call: TRBJ2-3
clone_size: once
d_call: TRBD2
v_call: TRBV7-3
cdr3_aa: CASSPGLALTDTQYF
cdr3_nt: TGTGCCAGCAGCCCAGGACTAGCGTTGACAGATACGCAGTATTTT